This record concerns one T cell receptor beta chain sequence. Its antigen is still unknown. The data stem from a study of cytotoxic CD8 clonotypes in ibrutinib-treated CLL. Study-level findings and limits: Collection times varied between progressing and sustained-remission patients. Baseline-level clonality went beyond age-matched healthy donors and moved in step with circulating CD8+ T-cell counts.

Sequencing used immunoSEQ multiplex PCR; TCRdb keeps in-frame clones, though not all of them. The table has approximately 190,000 clones, just under 80% seen once; the top ten hold roughly 11%. V lost 0 bases and J 3 bases, leaving 7 bases between the germline ends. Per germline, CDR1 SGDLS and CDR2 YYNGEE. The CDR3 has 14 residues. The specimen was PBMCs, collected after 12 months of ibrutinib treatment. This TCR was recovered from a human donor with chronic lymphocytic leukemia. The gene calls are TRBV9 and TRBJ1-3; no reliable D call. The DNA of the CDR3 is TGTGCCAGCAGCGTAGAGGAGCTTGGAAACACCATATATTTT. Amino acid sequence: CASSVEELGNTIYF.